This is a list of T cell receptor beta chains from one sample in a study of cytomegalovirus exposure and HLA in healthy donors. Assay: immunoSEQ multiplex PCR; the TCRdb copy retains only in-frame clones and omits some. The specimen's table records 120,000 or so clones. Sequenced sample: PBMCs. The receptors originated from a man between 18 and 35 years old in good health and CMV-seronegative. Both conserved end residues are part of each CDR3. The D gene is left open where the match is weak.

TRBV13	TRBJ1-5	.	CASSLGLAGASNQPQHF	TGTGCCAGCAGCTTAGGCCTCGCGGGGGCTAGCAATCAGCCCCAGCATTTT
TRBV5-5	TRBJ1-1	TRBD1	CASSFTGGTEAFF	TGTGCCAGCAGCTTTACAGGGGGCACTGAAGCTTTCTTT
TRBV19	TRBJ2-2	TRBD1	CASSIKTGDGGELFF	TGTGCCAGTAGTATAAAGACAGGGGATGGCGGGGAGCTGTTTTTT
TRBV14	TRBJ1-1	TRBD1	CASSQLDRDFSEAFF	TGTGCCAGCAGCCAACTGGACAGGGACTTCTCTGAAGCTTTCTTT
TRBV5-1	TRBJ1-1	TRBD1	CASSKDRDGTEAFF	TGCGCCAGCAGCAAGGACAGGGATGGTACTGAAGCTTTCTTT
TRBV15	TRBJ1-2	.	CATSRVGAGYTF	TGTGCCACCAGCAGAGTAGGGGCCGGCTACACCTTC
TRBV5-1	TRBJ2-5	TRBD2	CASSLGPSGRPGETQYF	TGCGCCAGCAGCTTGGGCCCTAGCGGGAGGCCCGGAGAGACCCAGTACTTC
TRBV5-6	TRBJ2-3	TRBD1	CASSSIPGQGSTDTQYF	TGTGCCAGCAGCTCCATACCTGGACAGGGGAGCACAGATACGCAGTATTTT
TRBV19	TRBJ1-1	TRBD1	CASSPRTGGAYTEAFF	TGTGCCAGTAGCCCTCGGACAGGGGGCGCGTACACTGAAGCTTTCTTT
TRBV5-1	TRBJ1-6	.	CASSLVRGAFGSPLHF	TGCGCCAGCAGCTTGGTGCGGGGGGCCTTTGGATCACCCCTCCACTTT
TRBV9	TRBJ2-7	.	CASSVADSQTYEQYF	TGTGCCAGCAGCGTAGCGGACAGCCAAACCTACGAGCAGTACTTC
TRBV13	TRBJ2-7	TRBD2	CASRIALAGAEQYF	TGTGCCAGCAGGATCGCGCTAGCGGGAGCCGAGCAGTACTTC
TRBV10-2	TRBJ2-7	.	CASLGQVSSYEQYF	TGCGCCAGCCTGGGGCAGGTCAGCTCCTACGAGCAGTACTTC
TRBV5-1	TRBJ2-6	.	CASSPDSLSGANVLTF	TGCGCCAGCAGCCCGGACAGTCTCTCTGGGGCCAACGTCCTGACTTTC
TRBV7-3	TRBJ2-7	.	CASSLGSGSPYEQYF	TGTGCCAGCAGCTTAGGGAGTGGTAGCCCCTACGAGCAGTACTTC
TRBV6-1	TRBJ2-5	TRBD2	CASSVVLAGHETQYF	TGTGCCAGCAGTGTGGTCCTAGCGGGGCACGAGACCCAGTACTTC
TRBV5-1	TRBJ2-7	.	CASSFRSAYEQYF	TGCGCCAGCAGCTTCCGGAGTGCCTACGAGCAGTACTTC
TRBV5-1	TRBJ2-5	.	CASSSLYQETQYF	TGCGCCAGCAGCTCATTGTACCAAGAGACCCAGTACTTC
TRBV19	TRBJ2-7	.	CASSIGTPDEQYF	TGTGCCAGTAGTATAGGGACTCCGGACGAGCAGTACTTC
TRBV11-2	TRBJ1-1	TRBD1	CASSPNRGPMNTEAFF	TGTGCCAGCAGTCCCAACAGGGGGCCTATGAACACTGAAGCTTTCTTT
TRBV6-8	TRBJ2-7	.	CASSYTSSSYEQYF	TGTGCCAGCAGTTACACTAGCAGTTCCTACGAGCAGTACTTC
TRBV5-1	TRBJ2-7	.	CASSFQGYEQYF	TGCGCCAGCAGCTTCCAGGGGTACGAGCAGTACTTC
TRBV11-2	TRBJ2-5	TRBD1	CASSFSRTGQETQYF	TGTGCCAGCAGCTTTTCCCGGACAGGGCAAGAGACCCAGTACTTC
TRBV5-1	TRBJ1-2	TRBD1	CASSLGGQGLGYTF	TGCGCCAGCAGCTTGGGGGGACAGGGTCTGGGCTACACCTTC
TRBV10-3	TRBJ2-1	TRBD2	CAISESRTRKGNEQFF	TGTGCCATCAGTGAGTCTCGGACTAGGAAAGGCAATGAGCAGTTCTTC
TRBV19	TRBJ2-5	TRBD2	CASSIGRIGKAQYF	TGTGCCAGTAGTATCGGGAGGATCGGAAAGGCCCAGTACTTC
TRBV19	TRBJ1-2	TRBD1	CASRPGSQGARGYTF	TGTGCCAGTAGGCCTGGATCTCAGGGGGCACGTGGCTACACCTTC
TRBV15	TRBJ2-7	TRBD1	CATSRLPGQGSEQYF	TGTGCCACCAGCAGATTACCGGGACAGGGTAGCGAGCAGTACTTC
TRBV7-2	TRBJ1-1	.	CASSLAETRAFF	TGTGCCAGCAGCTTAGCGGAGACTCGAGCTTTCTTT
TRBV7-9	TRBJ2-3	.	CASSPTSDTQYF	TGTGCCAGCAGCCCCACTTCAGATACGCAGTATTTT
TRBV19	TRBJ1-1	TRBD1	CATLTGGRTEAFF	TGTGCCACCCTGACAGGGGGCCGCACTGAAGCTTTCTTT
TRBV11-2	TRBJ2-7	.	CASSLPAGEQYF	TGTGCCAGCAGCTTACCTGCGGGGGAGCAGTACTTC
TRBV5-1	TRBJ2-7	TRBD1	CASTILPSQGVFEQYF	TGCGCCAGCACCATTCTCCCTTCACAGGGGGTCTTCGAGCAGTACTTC
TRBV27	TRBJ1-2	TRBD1	CASRTGPIGGYTF	TGTGCCAGCCGGACAGGGCCCATAGGTGGCTACACCTTC
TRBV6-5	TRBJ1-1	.	CASSLGGSYTEAFF	TGTGCCAGCTCCCTGGGGGGGTCCTACACTGAAGCTTTCTTT
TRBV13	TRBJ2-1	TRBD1	CASSLREDRVAFF	TGTGCCAGCAGCTTAAGAGAGGACAGGGTGGCGTTCTTC
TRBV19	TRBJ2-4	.	CASSIGSDKNIQYF	TGTGCCAGTAGTATAGGATCAGATAAAAACATTCAGTACTTC
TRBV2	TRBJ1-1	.	CARAGAFGTEAFF	TGTGCCAGAGCAGGGGCTTTCGGCACTGAAGCTTTCTTT
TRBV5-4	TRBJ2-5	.	CAGKNGVEETQYF	TGTGCCGGCAAAAACGGGGTGGAAGAGACCCAGTACTTC
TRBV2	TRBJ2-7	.	CASLGGSYEQYF	TGTGCCAGCCTAGGGGGATCCTACGAGCAGTACTTC
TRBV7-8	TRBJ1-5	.	CASSTIPTGGGEPQHF	TGTGCCAGCAGCACTATCCCAACGGGAGGGGGTGAGCCCCAGCATTTT
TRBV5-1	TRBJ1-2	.	CASSWGTLFGYTF	TGCGCCAGCAGCTGGGGGACATTATTTGGCTACACCTTC